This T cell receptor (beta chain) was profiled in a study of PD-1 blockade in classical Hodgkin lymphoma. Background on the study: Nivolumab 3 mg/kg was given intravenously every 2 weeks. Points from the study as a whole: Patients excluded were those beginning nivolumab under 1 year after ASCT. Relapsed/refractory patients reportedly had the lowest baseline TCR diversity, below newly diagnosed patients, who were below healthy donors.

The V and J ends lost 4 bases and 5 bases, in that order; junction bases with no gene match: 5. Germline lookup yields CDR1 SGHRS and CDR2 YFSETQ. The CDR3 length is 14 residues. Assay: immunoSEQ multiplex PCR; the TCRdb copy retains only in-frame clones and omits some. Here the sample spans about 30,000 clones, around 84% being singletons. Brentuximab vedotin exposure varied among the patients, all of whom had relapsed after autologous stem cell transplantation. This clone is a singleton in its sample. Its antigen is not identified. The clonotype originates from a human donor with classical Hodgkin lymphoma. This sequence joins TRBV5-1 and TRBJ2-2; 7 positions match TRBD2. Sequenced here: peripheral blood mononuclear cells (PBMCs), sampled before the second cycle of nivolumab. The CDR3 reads CASSRLAETGELFF. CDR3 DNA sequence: TGCGCCAGCAGCAGGCTAGCGGAGACCGGGGAGCTGTTTTTT.